The 27 T cell receptor beta chains listed next were all sequenced from one sample in a study of cytomegalovirus exposure and HLA in healthy donors (dated by TCRdb to between 2016 and 2019). The library was prepared using the immunoSEQ multiplex PCR assay. For the multiplex PCR, a mixture combining 60 forward primers for TCR Vbeta segments and 13 reverse primers for TCR Jbeta segments was used. TCRdb retrieved this table from immuneACCESS and kept in-frame rearrangements only. Not all clones are present; in checked studies, unresolved V genes account for under half, and no reason is known for the remainder. In all, the sample holds about 160,000 clones, and 68% of those were seen once. Approximately 1.5% of the sample is in the top ten clones. Material for sequencing was PBMCs. The receptors were gathered from a man over 45 in good health and CMV-seronegative.

In its sample, this clone was seen once. The genes are TRBV4-1 and TRBJ2-7, with D possibly being TRBD1 (5 bases). The CDR3 runs 15 residues. Trimming pared 0 bases from V and 2 bases from J, leaving 11 bases between. Germline-derived CDR1 and CDR2 are MGHRA and YSYEKL. The CDR3 DNA reads TGCGCCAGCAGCCAAGAAGAAACAGGCCCCTACGAGCAGTACTTC. Translating it yields CASSQEETGPYEQYF.

The chain recombines TRBV7-9 with TRBJ2-3, with TRBD1 identical over 11 bases. In germline, CDR1 is SEHNR, CDR2 FQNEAQ (reference sequence). Trimming cost V 6 bases and J 4 bases; bases outside gene matches: 6. This CDR3 is built from 15 residues. The CDR3 sequence: CASRGDRGRSDTQYF. DNA for the CDR3: TGTGCCAGCAGAGGGGACAGGGGGAGGTCAGATACGCAGTATTTT.

The table lists this clone with a few counts. The same CDR3 arises from other DNA sequences in this sample as well. The chain employs TRBV5-1 and TRBJ1-2; no reliable D call. V was pared by 3 bases and J by 4 bases, with 7 bases between. CDR1 SGHRS and CDR2 YFSETQ come from the germline V gene. The CDR3 is 12 residues long. The CDR3 sequence: CASSSGLYGYTF. The CDR3 DNA follows: TGCGCCAGCAGCTCCGGTCTCTATGGCTACACCTTC.

The rearrangement uses TRBV19 and TRBJ2-7; TRBD1 agrees at 9 bases. From germline, CDR1 is LNHDA and CDR2 SQIVND (reference sequence). The CDR3 has 14 residues. With 4 bases clipped from V and 4 bases from J, the junction kept 5 bases outside the gene matches. CDR3 amino acids: CASSTTGGQYEQYF. The DNA for the CDR3 is TGTGCCAGTAGTACAACAGGGGGCCAGTACGAGCAGTACTTC. The full variable domain, in which reference TRBV19 and TRBJ2-7 provide the parts outside the CDR3, is DGGITQSPKYLFRKEGQNVTLSCEQNLNHDAMYWYRQDPGQGLRLIYYSQIVNDFQKGDIAEGYSVSREKKESFPLTVTSAQKNPTAFYLCASSTTGGQYEQYFGPGTRLTVT.

The chain links TRBV10-3 to TRBJ2-1, with 8 bases fitting TRBD2. The J segment lost 3 bases and the V segment lost 3 bases, leaving 4 bases of the junction unmatched. Germline CDR1 ENHRY, CDR2 SYGVKD. The CDR3 covers 15 residues. CDR3 residues: CAISDESGSYNEQFF. The DNA for the CDR3 is TGTGCCATCAGTGATGAGAGCGGGAGCTACAATGAGCAGTTCTTC.

V usage is TRBV5-6 and J usage is TRBJ2-5; the match to TRBD2 covers 7 bases. Trimming took 1 base from V and 0 from J; bases not matched to a gene: 6. CDR1 SGHDT and CDR2 YYEEEE come from the germline V gene. The CDR3 is 16 amino acids. CDR3 residues: CASSLYSGVHQETQYF. CDR3 in DNA: TGTGCCAGCAGCTTGTACAGCGGGGTACACCAAGAGACCCAGTACTTC.

V usage is TRBV5-4 and J usage is TRBJ2-7; 7 bases map to TRBD2. CDR1 and CDR2 (germline): SGHNT, YYREEE (reference sequence). V trimming: 0 bases; J trimming: 6 bases; junction bases outside the gene matches: 9. The CDR3 extends over 15 amino acids. This CDR3 is CASSLERTPGGEQYF. CDR3 nucleotides: TGTGCCAGCAGCTTGGAACGGACACCGGGGGGCGAGCAGTACTTC.

CDR3 in DNA: TGTGCCAGCAGCTTGTACCGAAGGAGCTCTGGAAACACCATATATTTT. Protein product: CASSLYRRSSGNTIYF. V and J are TRBV7-2 and TRBJ1-3; D is unclear. Trimming took off 3 bases at V and 0 bases at J, with 12 bases between the two ends. The CDR3 covers 16 residues. The germline gives CDR1 SGHTA, CDR2 FQGNSA.

The chain has TRBV28 and TRBJ1-3; D gene ambiguous. V lost 3 bases and J 3 bases, leaving 12 bases between the germline ends. The CDR3 is 15 amino acids. The germline gives CDR1 MDHEN, CDR2 SYDVKM. This CDR3 is CASSFQPGDGNTIYF. CDR3 DNA sequence: TGTGCCAGCAGTTTCCAGCCCGGGGATGGAAACACCATATATTTT. The full variable domain, in which reference TRBV28 and TRBJ1-3 provide the parts outside the CDR3, is DVKVTQSSRYLVKRTGEKVFLECVQDMDHENMFWYRQDPGLGLRLIYFSYDVKMKEKGDIPEGYSVSREKKERFSLILESASTNQTSMYLCASSFQPGDGNTIYFGEGSWLTVV.

This rearrangement joins TRBV5-4 to TRBJ1-2; TRBD1 might be the D (6 bases). Germline-derived CDR1 and CDR2 are SGHNT and YYREEE (reference sequence). This CDR3 has 14 residues. The V and J ends lost 6 bases and 4 bases respectively, with 16 bases between them. The CDR3 DNA follows: TGTGCCAGCACCACAGGGTCTGGGGGCTATGGCTACACCTTC. This sequence encodes CASTTGSGGYGYTF.

The rearrangement links TRBV5-6 to TRBJ1-5; tentative D call: TRBD1 (6 bases). This CDR3 is 15 amino acids long. Trimming removed 0 bases at V and 1 base at J, with 8 bases between. CDR1 and CDR2 from the germline V gene are SGHDT and YYEEEE. The CDR3 spells CASSLGQVSNQPQHF. The CDR3 DNA follows: TGTGCCAGCAGCTTGGGACAGGTGAGCAATCAGCCCCAGCATTTT.

This rearrangement joins TRBV5-1 to TRBJ2-2; TRBD1 matches 8 bases. The germline gives CDR1 SGHRS, CDR2 YFSETQ. Trimming took 4 bases from V and 2 from J; bases not matched to a gene: 7. The CDR3 totals 16 residues. The CDR3 spells CASSLWTGTNTGELFF. CDR3 DNA sequence: TGCGCCAGCAGCCTCTGGACAGGGACTAACACCGGGGAGCTGTTTTTT. Drawing the rest from reference TRBV5-1 and TRBJ2-2, the complete variable domain is KAGVTQTPRYLIKTRGQQVTLSCSPISGHRSVSWYQQTPGQGLQFLFEYFSETQRNKGNFPGRFSGRQFSNSRSEMNVSTLELGDSALYLCASSLWTGTNTGELFFGEGSRLTVL.

This clone was counted between two and nine times. CDR3 in amino acids: CASSEPGAGGDEQYF. The DNA for the CDR3 is TGTGCCAGCAGTGAACCGGGAGCGGGGGGCGACGAGCAGTACTTC. The gene calls are TRBV6-1 and TRBJ2-7; 9 bases fit TRBD2. Germline lookup yields CDR1 MNHNS and CDR2 SASEGT. CDR3 size: 15 residues. The trim removed 2 bases at V and 5 bases at J, leaving 7 bases unmatched.

This clone was observed a single time. The rearrangement joins TRBV6-5 to TRBJ1-5, with unresolved D. Per germline, CDR1 MNHEY and CDR2 SVGAGI. Trimming shortened V by 5 bases and J by 1 base, and 9 bases separated the two germline ends. The CDR3 has 14 amino acids. CDR3 amino acids: CASSPGRSNQPQHF. The CDR3 DNA follows: TGTGCCAGCAGTCCTGGGAGGAGCAATCAGCCCCAGCATTTT.

The V gene is TRBV5-4, the J gene TRBJ2-2, with D unresolved. Germline loops: CDR1 SGHNT, CDR2 YYREEE (reference sequence). The CDR3 totals 12 residues. Trimming pared 4 bases from V and 1 base from J, leaving 2 bases between. The CDR3 is CASSQNTGELFF. CDR3 coding DNA: TGTGCCAGCAGCCAGAACACCGGGGAGCTGTTTTTT.

This clone showed up just once. V is TRBV7-3 and J is TRBJ2-7, with D maybe TRBD1 (6 bases). Trimming removed 4 bases from V and 5 bases from J, with 12 bases in between. Germline values: CDR1 SGHTA, CDR2 FQGTGA. This CDR3 is built from 13 residues. The CDR3 DNA follows: TGTGCCAGCAGCTATCAGGGGAGTGACGAGCAGTACTTC. Its translation: CASSYQGSDEQYF.

The chain carries TRBV9 and TRBJ2-7, with 7 bases identical to TRBD1. This CDR3 comprises 15 residues. Per the germline V gene, CDR1 is SGDLS and CDR2 is YYNGEE. After removal of 3 bases from V and 4 bases from J, the junction contained 10 bases not matched to a gene. The DNA of the CDR3 is TGTGCCAGCAGCGCCAGACAGGGTAAATCGTACGAGCAGTACTTC. It specifies CASSARQGKSYEQYF.

CDR3 region: CASSIAGTVYGYTF. In nucleotides, the CDR3 is TGTGCCAGTAGTATAGCGGGGACAGTCTATGGCTACACCTTC. The gene calls are TRBV19 and TRBJ1-2; 7 nucleotides agree with TRBD1. Germline CDR1 reads LNHDA; CDR2 reads SQIVND (reference sequence). This CDR3 contains 14 residues. The junction had 3 bases not matched to a gene; V was cut back by 1 base and J by 4 bases.

The chain carries TRBV12-5 and TRBJ2-7; the match to TRBD1 covers 10 bases. J gave up 5 bases and V 7 bases, and 11 bases lay outside the gene matches. This CDR3 is 15 amino acids long. Per germline, CDR1 LGHNT and CDR2 FRNRAP. The CDR3 DNA sequence: TGTGCTAGTGCCTCCCGCTTTGGACAGGGGGACGAGCAGTACTTC. This codes for CASASRFGQGDEQYF.

The DNA for the CDR3 is TGCGCCAGCAGCCCCGGGGGTCCCAATGAAAAACTGTTTTTT. Translation gives CASSPGGPNEKLFF. V and J are TRBV5-1 and TRBJ1-4, with D possibly matching TRBD1 (5 bases). The V gene lost 4 bases and the J gene lost 5 bases, with 12 bases spanning the gap. Germline CDR1 reads SGHRS; CDR2 reads YFSETQ. This CDR3 is 14 amino acids long.

CDR3 DNA sequence: TGCGCCAGCAGCGGGCGGGGGGTGCGGGAGACCCAGTACTTC. It translates to CASSGRGVRETQYF. The chain has TRBV4-1 and TRBJ2-5; 8 bases line up with TRBD2. CDR3 length: 14 amino acids. V gave up 5 bases and J gave up 5 bases; unmatched junction bases: 7. Germline V lookup: CDR1 MGHRA, CDR2 YSYEKL.

The rearrangement joins TRBV7-2 to TRBJ1-4; TRBD1 matches 7 bases. V shed 4 bases, J shed 3 bases, and the junction held 8 bases outside the gene matches. The germline CDR1 and CDR2 sequences are SGHTA and FQGNSA. The CDR3 contains 16 residues. The CDR3 DNA reads TGTGCCAGCAGCTCTAACCCGGGACAGTCTAATGAAAAACTGTTTTTT. Residues: CASSSNPGQSNEKLFF.

The chain combines TRBV5-1 with TRBJ2-5, with 13 bases matching TRBD2. Germline V gene sequence: CDR1 SGHRS, CDR2 YFSETQ. The CDR3 loop spans 15 amino acids. The junction had 4 bases not matched to a gene; V was cut back by 4 bases and J by 4 bases. Here the CDR3 reads CASSERTSGGETQYF. As DNA, the CDR3 is TGCGCCAGCAGCGAACGGACTAGCGGGGGAGAGACCCAGTACTTC.

The chain employs TRBV5-1 and TRBJ1-3; 7 bases line up with TRBD1. The CDR3 totals 17 residues. After removal of 0 bases from V and 0 bases from J, the junction contained 6 bases not matched to a gene. The germline gives CDR1 SGHRS, CDR2 YFSETQ. The CDR3 DNA sequence: TGCGCCAGCAGCTTGGCCTTGGGACAGTTCTCTGGAAACACCATATATTTT. This encodes CASSLALGQFSGNTIYF.

This clone was picked up a small number of times. The J gene is TRBJ1-1, the V gene TRBV18; a weak D match, TRBD1 (6 bases). CDR1 and CDR2 (germline): KGHSH, LQKENI. Between the trimmed V and J ends, which lost 3 bases and 5 bases, there was a span of 16 bases. The CDR3 is 15 amino acids. This CDR3 reads CASSPGGGPLTEAFF. Here the CDR3 DNA reads TGTGCCAGCTCACCGGGAGGGGGACCCTTGACTGAAGCTTTCTTT.

The rearrangement links TRBV11-2 to TRBJ2-7; 8 bases are shared with TRBD1. The germline V gene encodes CDR1 SGHAT and CDR2 FQNNGV. The CDR3 totals 16 residues. Germline trimming cut 0 bases from V and 0 bases from J; bases unmatched to any gene: 4. As DNA, the CDR3 is TGTGCCAGCAGCTTAGATTCAGGACAGGGCTCCTACGAGCAGTACTTC. As protein: CASSLDSGQGSYEQYF.

V and J are TRBV6-5 and TRBJ1-3; D is possibly TRBD1 (6 bases). The length of the CDR3 is 15 residues. With 2 bases removed from V and 4 bases from J, the gap between germline ends came to 12 bases. The germline gives CDR1 MNHEY, CDR2 SVGAGI. CDR3: CASSYAGAPGNTIYF. CDR3 coding DNA: TGTGCCAGCAGTTACGCGGGGGCGCCGGGAAACACCATATATTTT.